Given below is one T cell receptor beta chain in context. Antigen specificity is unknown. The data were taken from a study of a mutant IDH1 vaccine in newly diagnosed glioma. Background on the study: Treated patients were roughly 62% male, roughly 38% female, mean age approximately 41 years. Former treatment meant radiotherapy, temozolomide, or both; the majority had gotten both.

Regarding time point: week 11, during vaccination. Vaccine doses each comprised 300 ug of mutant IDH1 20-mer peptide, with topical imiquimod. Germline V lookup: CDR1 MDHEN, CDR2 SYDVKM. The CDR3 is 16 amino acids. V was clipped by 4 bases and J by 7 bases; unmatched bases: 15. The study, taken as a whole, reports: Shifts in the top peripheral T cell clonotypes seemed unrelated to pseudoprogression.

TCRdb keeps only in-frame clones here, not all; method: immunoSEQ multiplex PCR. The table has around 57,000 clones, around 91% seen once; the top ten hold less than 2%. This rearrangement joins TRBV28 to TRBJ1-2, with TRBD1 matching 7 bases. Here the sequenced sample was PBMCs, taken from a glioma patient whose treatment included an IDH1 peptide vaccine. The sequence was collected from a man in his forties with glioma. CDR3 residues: CASSSNDRVKGPGYTF. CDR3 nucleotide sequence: TGTGCCAGCAGTTCGAACGACAGGGTGAAGGGTCCTGGCTACACCTTC.